These 26 T cell receptor beta chains were all obtained from the same sample, sequenced in a study of human T cells and chemical hapten exposure. Time point of the sample: patch test 1, 2 weeks after DPC sensitization. The treatment here: therapeutic diphenylcyclopropenone sensitization with weekly scalp DPC. MiXCR was run by TCRdb on the RACE reads, yielding one entry per CDR3 protein. The data show around 380,000 distinct CDR3 sequences, with roughly 5% seen just once and under 3% held by the top ten. Sequenced here: whole blood, sampled in connection with sensitization to the hapten diphenylcyclopropenone (DPC). These receptors were obtained from a woman aged 45-65 years with alopecia areata. Some clones in this sample may be carry-over from other donors' samples.

V usage is TRBV20-1 and J usage is TRBJ1-2, with no clear D. The CDR3 has 12 residues. Trimming removed 7 bases from V and 4 bases from J, with 13 bases in between. Per the germline V gene, CDR1 is DFQATT and CDR2 is SNEGSKA (reference sequence). The CDR3 DNA reads TGCAGTGATTCGGTCTTACTCTATGGCTACACCTTC. Protein: CSDSVLLYGYTF.

This clonotype was observed many times. The chain recombines TRBV10-2 with TRBJ1-5; TRBD1 agrees at 9 bases. The J segment lost 0 bases and the V segment lost 6 bases, leaving 9 bases of the junction unmatched. This CDR3 is 17 amino acids long. Germline CDR1 and CDR2: WSHSY and SAAADI. The CDR3 region is CASRPGTGFYSNQPQHF. As DNA, the CDR3 is TGCGCCAGCAGACCCGGGACAGGGTTCTATAGCAATCAGCCCCAGCATTTT.

This clonotype was found many times. This sequence joins TRBV5-1 and TRBJ2-1; tentative D call: TRBD2 (6 bases). Deletions cut 8 bases from V and 0 bases from J, with 12 bases between. The CDR3 loop spans 14 amino acids. Germline loops: CDR1 SGHRS, CDR2 YFSETQ. Here the CDR3 DNA reads TGCGCCAGTTTTGCGGGGAGCTCCTACAATGAGCAGTTCTTC. It specifies CASFAGSSYNEQFF.

This clonotype was seen a few times. The chain links TRBV5-1 to TRBJ2-5; 16 bases fit TRBD2. Germline values: CDR1 SGHRS, CDR2 YFSETQ. The length of the CDR3 is 16 residues. V was clipped by 7 bases and J by 1 base; unmatched bases: 4. The CDR3 coding sequence is TGCGCCAGCGGGACTAGCGGGGGGGCTGGCCAAGAGACCCAGTACTTC. It specifies CASGTSGGAGQETQYF.

The V and J genes are TRBV2 and TRBJ1-1; D is possibly TRBD1 (5 bases). V lost 5 bases, J lost 1 base, and 8 bases lay in between. The germline V gene encodes CDR1 SNHLY and CDR2 FYNNEI. This CDR3 region has 13 residues. DNA of the CDR3: TGTGCCAGCAGTCGGGACCCGAACACTGAAGCTTTCTTT. Amino acids: CASSRDPNTEAFF.

There are many counts of this clonotype. The chain joins TRBV7-8 to TRBJ2-1; the D gene is possibly TRBD2 (6 bases). Germline V lookup: CDR1 SGHVS, CDR2 FQNEAQ. Trimming removed 1 base at V and 3 bases at J, with 16 bases between. There are 17 residues in the CDR3. The CDR3 loop is CASSLESRGSFYNEQFF. CDR3 in DNA: TGTGCCAGCAGCTTAGAATCGCGGGGATCCTTCTACAATGAGCAGTTCTTC.

V gene TRBV7-9 combines with J gene TRBJ2-7; 7 nucleotides agree with TRBD1. The CDR3 has 13 residues. Germline-derived CDR1 and CDR2 are SEHNR and FQNEAQ (reference sequence). V lost 5 bases and J lost 6; bases outside the gene matches: 7. In DNA form, the CDR3 reads TGTGCCAGCAGCCCAACGGACAGGCCCGAGCAGTACTTC. Its translation is CASSPTDRPEQYF.

Ten or more counts support this clonotype. The chain couples TRBV7-2 to TRBJ2-7, with D perhaps being TRBD1 or TRBD2 (5 bases each). V was shortened by 2 bases and J by 2 bases, with 13 bases between the two germline ends. The CDR3 runs 15 residues. Germline-derived CDR1 and CDR2 are SGHTA and FQGNSA. The CDR3 sequence is CASSLLWTGPYEQYF. CDR3 sequence (DNA): TGTGCCAGCAGCTTACTGTGGACGGGACCCTACGAGCAGTACTTC.

In this sample, this clonotype turned up many times. V gene TRBV11-2 combines with J gene TRBJ1-4; no clear D gene. Germline assignment: CDR1 SGHAT and CDR2 FQNNGV. Trimming removed 1 base from V and 4 bases from J, with 7 bases in between. This CDR3 has 14 residues. CDR3 sequence: CASSLVASNEKLFF. The CDR3 DNA is TGTGCCAGCAGCTTAGTTGCCAGTAATGAAAAACTGTTTTTT.

The sample holds many counts of this clonotype. V gene TRBV13 combines with J gene TRBJ2-1; TRBD1 matches at 8 bases. CDR3 length: 17 residues. Germline CDR1 is PRHDT and CDR2 is FYEKMQ (reference sequence). V lost 4 bases to trimming and J lost 9 bases; unmatched junction nucleotides: 17. The CDR3 DNA is TGTGCCAGCAGCTCCTACTTCGACAGGGGCCTAGGCGGTGAGCAGTTCTTC. Its translation is CASSSYFDRGLGGEQFF.

This clonotype has at least ten counts. The chain carries TRBV7-3 and TRBJ1-6; no firm D call. The CDR3 consists of 16 residues. The ends were cut back, 2 bases at V and 3 bases at J, with 11 bases in the middle. Germline V gives CDR1 SGHTA, CDR2 FQGTGA. CDR3 sequence reads: CASSLGSQYYNSPLHF. For the CDR3, the DNA is TGTGCCAGCAGCTTAGGCAGCCAGTACTATAATTCACCCCTCCACTTT. Full variable domain (missing parts from reference TRBV7-3 and TRBJ1-6): GAGVSQTPSNKVTEKGKYVELRCDPISGHTALYWYRQSLGQGPEFLIYFQGTGAADDSGLPNDRFFAVRPEGSVSTLKIQRTERGDSAVYLCASSLGSQYYNSPLHFGNGTRLTVT.

The chain is built from TRBV29-1 and TRBJ1-4, with TRBD1 matching over 10 bases. The V gene end was trimmed by 6 bases and the J gene end by 5 bases; junction bases not matched to a gene: 6. This CDR3 is built from 14 residues. Germline V gives CDR1 SQVTM, CDR2 ANQGSEA. This CDR3 reads CSVTRTGGNEKLFF. CDR3 DNA: TGCAGCGTCACGCGGACAGGGGGGAATGAAAAACTGTTTTTT.

This clonotype occurred a few times. The chain combines TRBV5-1 with TRBJ2-4; the match to TRBD2 covers 8 bases. Trimming at V came to 4 bases and at J to 0 bases, leaving 3 bases not matched to a gene. CDR3 length equals 15 residues. Germline CDR1 reads SGHRS; CDR2 reads YFSETQ. CDR3 nucleotide sequence: TGCGCCAGCAGCCTGACTAGCGAAGCCAAAAACATTCAGTACTTC. Its translation is CASSLTSEAKNIQYF.

The J gene is TRBJ1-4, the V gene TRBV2, with D unresolved. V gave up 6 bases and J gave up 8 bases, with 16 bases separating them. CDR3 size: 14 residues. Germline CDR1 and CDR2: SNHLY and FYNNEI. The CDR3 here is CASSPGMRSEKLFF. For the CDR3, the DNA is TGTGCCAGCAGCCCAGGTATGAGGAGCGAAAAACTGTTTTTT.

Ten or more counts support this clonotype. The chain is built from TRBV15 and TRBJ2-3, with 13 bases lining up with TRBD2. The V gene's germline CDR1 is LNHNV and CDR2 YYDKDF (reference sequence). The CDR3 contains 18 residues. V lost 0 bases to trimming and J lost 2 bases; unmatched junction nucleotides: 5. CDR3 in DNA: TGTGCCACCAGCAGAGAACTAGCGGGGGGGCTAGACACAGATACGCAGTATTTT. Protein: CATSRELAGGLDTDTQYF.

This clonotype was detected many times. V usage is TRBV12-3 or TRBV12-4 and J usage is TRBJ2-7; the D gene is possibly TRBD1 (6 bases). The CDR3 is 14 amino acids. V was clipped by 7 bases and J by 7 bases, with 20 bases between them. The CDR3 region has the DNA TGTGCCAGCACCCATTCAACTGCCCAGGGGGAGCAGTACTTC. Translated: CASTHSTAQGEQYF.

The chain combines TRBV7-8 with TRBJ2-3; D is perhaps TRBD1 (7 bases). The CDR3 is made up of 16 amino acids. CDR1 SGHVS and CDR2 FQNEAQ come from the germline V gene. Trimming shortened V by 1 base and J by 3 bases, and 14 bases separated the two germline ends. CDR3: CASSLGVRGVTDTQYF. The CDR3 DNA follows: TGTGCCAGCAGCTTAGGCGTCAGGGGGGTTACAGATACGCAGTATTTT.

This clonotype has at least ten counts. The chain carries TRBV27 and TRBJ1-4; a possible D gene is TRBD1 (6 bases). The V gene lost 4 bases and the J gene lost 0 bases, with 9 bases spanning the gap. CDR1 is MNHEY, CDR2 SMNVEV, per germline (reference sequence). The CDR3 consists of 15 residues. CDR3 protein: CASSSRTATNEKLFF. The CDR3 region has the DNA TGTGCCAGCAGTTCAAGGACAGCAACTAATGAAAAACTGTTTTTT.

The sample holds many counts of this clonotype. The gene calls are TRBV12-3 or TRBV12-4 and TRBJ1-5, with D unresolved. V was trimmed by 11 bases and J by 1 base, leaving 12 bases between them. The CDR3 covers 13 residues. The CDR3 protein is CAGSGRSNQPQHF. In DNA form, the CDR3 reads TGTGCCGGCTCGGGGAGAAGCAATCAGCCCCAGCATTTT.

This sequence joins TRBV9 and TRBJ2-7, with D unclear. The CDR3 loop spans 14 amino acids. Germline V gene sequence: CDR1 SGDLS, CDR2 YYNGEE. Trimming shortened V by 4 bases and J by 3 bases, and 14 bases separated the two germline ends. The DNA of the CDR3 is TGTGCCAGCAGCCCAACCCCAGAAAACTACGAGCAGTACTTC. Its protein is CASSPTPENYEQYF. The full variable domain, rest sourced from reference TRBV9 and TRBJ2-7, is DSGVTQTPKHLITATGQRVTLRCSPRSGDLSVYWYQQSLDQGLQFLIQYYNGEERAKGNILERFSAQQFPDLHSELNLSSLELGDSALYFCASSPTPENYEQYFGPGTRLTVT.

The chain is built from TRBV29-1 and TRBJ2-7; a possible D gene is TRBD1 (6 bases). CDR3 length: 13 amino acids. CDR1 SQVTM and CDR2 ANQGSEA come from the germline V gene. The germline V and J ends were trimmed by 2 bases and 6 bases, with 14 bases remaining between them. Written as DNA, the CDR3 is TGCAGCGTTGAACGGAACAGGGAGTCCGAGCAGTACTTC. Its translation: CSVERNRESEQYF.

The CDR3 DNA sequence: TGCAGTGCTAGAGGAGATTCCCTTGAGGCGGGGCTGAATCAGCCCCAGCATTTT. Translated, it gives CSARGDSLEAGLNQPQHF. This rearrangement joins TRBV20-1 to TRBJ1-5; D possibly corresponds to TRBD1 (5 bases). This CDR3 region has 18 residues. The V and J ends lost 1 base and 4 bases respectively, with 23 bases between them. In germline, CDR1 is DFQATT, CDR2 SNEGSKA (reference sequence).

This clonotype occurred many times. The CDR3 spells CASSLGAGQPQHF. The CDR3 DNA reads as TGTGCCAGCAGCTTGGGGGCAGGTCAGCCCCAGCATTTT. The genes are TRBV7-2 and TRBJ1-5; weak D call: TRBD1 (6 bases). In germline, CDR1 is SGHTA, CDR2 FQGNSA. V gave up 3 bases and J gave up 6 bases, with 9 bases separating them. CDR3 length: 13 amino acids.

The table lists this clonotype with many counts. The rearrangement uses TRBV20-1 and TRBJ1-5, with a weak D call TRBD1 (5 bases). CDR3 length: 13 residues. Per the germline V gene, CDR1 is DFQATT and CDR2 is SNEGSKA (reference sequence). Trimming removed 1 base at V and 5 bases at J, with 9 bases between. The CDR3 DNA follows: TGCAGTGCTAGAGGACAGTTCGATCAGCCCCAGCATTTT. Its protein is CSARGQFDQPQHF.

In its sample, this clonotype was seen a few times. The chain combines TRBV12-3 or TRBV12-4 with TRBJ2-7, with D possibly TRBD2 on 5 matching bases. The length of the CDR3 is 15 residues. The V end was cut by 5 bases, the J end by 3 bases, with 17 bases between. The CDR3: CASSPLSGSLYEQYF. In DNA, the CDR3 is TGTGCCAGCAGTCCTTTAAGCGGATCCCTCTACGAGCAGTACTTC.

The sample holds many counts of this clonotype. This sequence joins TRBV20-1 and TRBJ1-2, with D maybe TRBD1 (6 bases). The CDR3 length is 16 residues. The germline CDR1 and CDR2 sequences are DFQATT and SNEGSKA (reference sequence). The ends were cut back, 3 bases at V and 2 bases at J, with 19 bases in the middle. The CDR3 loop reads CSASPDESRGNYGYTF. The CDR3, as DNA: TGCAGTGCTAGCCCAGACGAATCCAGGGGCAACTATGGCTACACCTTC.